Listed here are 2 T cell receptor beta chains from one sample, sequenced in a study of regulatory T cells in long-lasting Graves disease. According to the study, TCR beta libraries were built with iRepertoire HTBI primers and CDR3-region Arm-PCR. TCRdb ran MiXCR on the multiplex PCR reads and lists one entry per CDR3 protein. The sample contains 400,000 to 550,000 distinct CDR3 sequences, about 16% of which appear only once. Time point here: newly diagnosed GD, antithyroid drugs for less than 3 months. The TCR library used RNA extracted from PBMCs. The same data also contributed to another study, on T cells in Graves' hyperthyroidism and ophthalmopathy.

Sample: peripheral blood mononuclear cells (PBMCs), taken at new diagnosis, from a patient treated with antithyroid drugs. The receptors were sampled from a young woman with Graves disease.

This clonotype showed up many times. This chain links TRBV7-9 with TRBJ1-1; D is unresolved. Germline V gene sequence: CDR1 SEHNR, CDR2 FQNEAQ (reference sequence). The CDR3 runs to 14 residues. V was cut by 5 bases and J by 1 base, with 11 bases left in between. CDR3 region: CASSPLARNTEAFF. In nucleotides, the CDR3 is TGTGCCAGCAGCCCCCTCGCTCGGAACACTGAAGCTTTCTTT.

The chain joins TRBV2 to TRBJ2-5; 10 bases align to TRBD2. J was trimmed by 4 bases and V by 2 bases; bases with no gene match: 4. The germline CDR1 and CDR2 sequences are SNHLY and FYNNEI. This CDR3 contains 15 residues. The CDR3 region has the DNA TGTGCCAGCAGTGAATTGACTAGCGGGTCAGAGACCCAGTACTTC. Translation: CASSELTSGSETQYF.